The T cell receptor beta chain described here comes from a study of cytomegalovirus exposure and HLA in healthy donors listed by TCRdb under 2017. In the study overall: The 500 to 700 repertoires of the first cohort and the roughly 120 validation repertoires were produced on the same platform, according to a later analysis. The study aimed to test whether cataloging public T cell receptors could reveal signatures of past pathogen exposure. Along with the approximately 700-subject first cohort, a separate validation cohort of 120 different subjects was used. High-throughput TCR immunosequencing, statistical association of individual TCRs with disease status, and machine learning were combined to predict cytomegalovirus infection status.

The cysteine opens and the phenylalanine closes a CDR3 of 15 amino acids. Only CDR3 DNA remains: 45 bases, in frame from the first base. Taken from the germline V gene, the CDR1 and CDR2 loops are SGHRS and YFSETQ. Trimming takes 0 bases off V and 8 bases off J; junction bases not matched to a gene: 4. General conclusions and limits of the study: The validation cohort had no HLA typing available for a later analysis, so co-occurrence within that cohort was assessed over all 130 or so repertoires. In vitro tests confirmed that a few of the cytomegalovirus-associated TCR beta chains recognize cytomegalovirus antigens. While some public TCRs were present in many individuals, most TCR sequences turned up only very rarely across donors. Of the cluster scores, roughly 93% were above 0 in a later analysis, which found that TCRs clustered in the first cohort also tended to co-occur in the 95 to 150 validation repertoires. According to the authors, the approach could potentially be generalized to other disease states and immunological phenotypes. The study listed 164 TCR beta chains as associated with cytomegalovirus. The classifier was reported to diagnose cytomegalovirus status with high specificity and sensitivity in both the original cohort and the validation cohort.

Libraries were constructed by the immunoSEQ multiplex PCR assay. In the paper's pipeline: A statistical classification framework was built to diagnose cytomegalovirus status from the catalog of TCR beta chain sequences. TCRdb stores this immuneACCESS table with in-frame sequences only. Part of the clones is absent; in the studies checked, under half of the shortfall reflects unresolved V genes, and no reason is known for the rest. V, J and clone size are those of that table, while D and trimming were read from the DNA. Within this sample are 170,000 or so clones, with roughly 84% of them counted one time only. The ten largest clonotypes hold approximately 2.9% of the sample. Of note for this clone: Its antigen remains undetermined. Base qualities are missing; no much larger clone stands one base away.

The donors were included in the validation cohort of 90 to 150 subjects, a group kept apart from the roughly 700-subject first cohort. The TCR sequence derives from a woman aged 18-29 years in good health and CMV-seropositive. Sequenced input: PBMCs. The chain links TRBV5-1 with TRBJ2-3, with 12 bases aligning to TRBD2. For the CDR3, the sequence is CASSLEASGGVTQYF. The DNA is TGCGCCAGCAGCTTGGAGGCTAGCGGGGGGGTTACGCAGTATTTT.